The 8 T cell receptor beta chains given below trace back to one sample, sequenced in a study of prognosis after radiotherapy for stage I lung cancer. Genomic DNA yielded TCR beta CDR3, amplified by two-round multiplex PCR. Individual primers that were specific to each TRBV and TRBJ gene served in first-round PCR. A single record per CDR3 protein comes from TCRdb applying MiXCR to the multiplex PCR reads. The sample consists of 11,000 to 15,000 distinct CDR3 sequences, 55% to 65% of them appearing once. The material was PBMCs, obtained before or after stereotactic body radiation therapy (not recorded which). The receptors shown here come from a donor at least 50 years old with non-small cell lung cancer.

By proportion, this clonotype is medium-sized. The CDR3 loop is CASSPTGTWQYF. The CDR3 DNA sequence: TGTGCCAGCAGCCCCACAGGGACCTGGCAGTACTTC. The chain uses TRBV28 and TRBJ2-7; a weak D match, TRBD1 (6 bases). The CDR3 runs to 12 residues. Germline loops: CDR1 MDHEN, CDR2 SYDVKM. V gave up 6 bases and J gave up 9 bases, with 15 bases separating them.

The J gene is TRBJ2-2, the V gene TRBV5-1; D ambiguous. The V gene's germline CDR1 is SGHRS and CDR2 YFSETQ. Trimming left V 0 bases short and J 5 bases short, with 5 bases between. The CDR3 contains 13 residues. The CDR3 loop reads CASSLDLTGELFF. CDR3 coding DNA: TGCGCCAGCAGCTTGGACTTAACCGGGGAGCTGTTTTTT.

J is TRBJ2-1 and V is TRBV20-1; the match to TRBD2 covers 8 bases. Germline V gene lookup returns CDR1 DFQATT and CDR2 SNEGSKA (reference sequence). Losses at the gene ends were 2 bases for V and 8 bases for J; bases not matched to a gene: 11. CDR3 length equals 15 residues. CDR3 in amino acids: CSARYGTSGDDEQFF. CDR3 sequence (DNA): TGCAGTGCTAGATATGGGACTAGTGGGGACGATGAGCAGTTCTTC.

A note on this clonotype: An end of the junction does not agree with germline; a read error may underlie this. The J gene is TRBJ1-5, the V gene TRBV12-3 or TRBV12-4; 7 positions agree with TRBD1. The CDR3 sequence is 17 residues long. CDR3 nucleotide sequence: TGTGCCAGCAGTGCACAGGGGTGGGTGATAAGCAATCAGCCCCATCATTTT. This gives the protein CASSAQGWVISNQPHHF.

This clonotype was recorded many times. This sequence joins TRBV6-2 or TRBV6-3 and TRBJ2-7, with D possibly TRBD1 on 6 matching bases. This CDR3 has 13 amino acids. Germline CDR1 reads MNHEY; CDR2 reads SVGEGT. Deletions cut 3 bases from V and 5 bases from J, with 11 bases between. This CDR3 is CASSYQGWDEQYF. In nucleotides, the CDR3 is TGTGCCAGCAGTTATCAGGGGTGGGACGAGCAGTACTTC.

By frequency in the sample, this clonotype is medium-sized. The chain carries TRBV24-1 and TRBJ2-1, with a possible D match to TRBD2 (6 bases). V was trimmed by 6 bases and J by 5 bases, leaving 13 bases between them. Germline CDR1 reads KGHDR; CDR2 reads SFDVKD. The CDR3 is made up of 14 amino acids. In nucleotides, the CDR3 is TGTGCCACCAGTCCCCGGACTAACAACAATGAGCAGTTCTTC. It codes for CATSPRTNNNEQFF.

This clonotype was detected many times. This chain joins TRBV5-8 and TRBJ2-3; D is uncertain. Germline CDR1 SGHTS, CDR2 YDEGEE. V lost 4 bases, J lost 0 bases, and 3 bases lay in between. The CDR3 runs to 12 residues. CDR3 coding DNA: TGTGCCAGCAGCCTAAGCACAGATACGCAGTATTTT. It codes for CASSLSTDTQYF.

The chain carries TRBV6-4 and TRBJ2-2; 10 bases match TRBD1. The junction had 16 bases not matched to a gene; V was cut back by 10 bases and J by 2 bases. The length of the CDR3 is 18 residues. CDR1 and CDR2 (germline): MRHNA, SNTAGT. DNA of the CDR3: TGTGCCACAAACCCGGGACAGGGGTCCGAAGCTAACACCGGGGAGCTGTTTTTT. This codes for CATNPGQGSEANTGELFF.